This TCR beta chain appears in the sequencing data of a study of T-cell reconstitution after alpha-beta-depleted transplantation in children. General study findings and limits: Reportedly, alpha-beta T cells present about two months post-transplant originated from several hundred expanded clones of graft origin.

As it was prepared, the TCRbeta library received unique molecular identifiers. TCRdb used MiXCR to reprocess the PCR reads, holding one entry per CDR3 protein. The data contain some 200,000 distinct CDR3 sequences, roughly 6% of them singletons. This CDR3 contains 15 residues. V gave up 4 bases and J gave up 6 bases; unmatched junction bases: 10. The sample holds a few counts of this clonotype. The target antigen is unknown. The chain carries TRBV12-3 or TRBV12-4 and TRBJ1-2, with TRBD1 identical over 8 bases. The clonotype comes from a girl in the first two years of life with combined immunodeficiency, due to receive a stem cell transplant. The sample consisted of PBMCs, taken before TCRalphabeta/CD19-depleted stem cell transplant. CDR3 loop: CASSSPPTGVHGYTF. In DNA, the CDR3 is TGTGCCAGCAGTTCCCCTCCGACAGGGGTCCATGGCTACACCTTC.